The 26 T cell receptor beta chains presented below share a single source sample, sequenced in a study of graft-versus-host responses after intestinal transplantation. The repertoire was sequenced with immunoSEQ multiplex PCR; TCRdb's copy has only in-frame clones and lacks some. The table shows about 70,000 clones, with 90% occurring only once. Their cognate antigens are unknown. The sample here was unstimulated CD8+ T cells sorted from spleen or lymph node cells, taken before transplant. Receptors originate from a human donor who was the organ donor for an intestinal transplant.

V gene TRBV5-6 combines with J gene TRBJ2-2; TRBD1 agrees at 10 bases. Germline CDR1 reads SGHDT; CDR2 reads YYEEEE. The CDR3 covers 14 residues. With 4 bases clipped from V and 3 bases from J, the junction kept 0 bases outside the gene matches. This CDR3 reads CASSGTGDTGELFF. CDR3 nucleotides: TGTGCCAGCAGCGGGACAGGGGACACCGGGGAGCTGTTTTTT.

The chain combines TRBV27 with TRBJ2-1; 11 bases align to TRBD2. This CDR3 comprises 16 residues. Germline assignment: CDR1 MNHEY and CDR2 SMNVEV (reference sequence). With 5 bases clipped from V and 8 bases from J, the junction kept 11 bases outside the gene matches. CDR3 DNA sequence: TGTGCCAGCAGTCCCCTAGTTAGCGGGGGGGCCGATGAGCAGTTCTTC. Translation gives CASSPLVSGGADEQFF.

This clone appeared once. The V call is TRBV2, the J call TRBJ1-5; D is ambiguous. V was clipped by 4 bases and J by 0 bases, with 10 bases between them. This CDR3 is 15 amino acids long. Germline CDR1 reads SNHLY; CDR2 reads FYNNEI. CDR3 sequence (DNA): TGTGCCAGCAGTGTGTCTTCCCTTAGCAATCAGCCCCAGCATTTT. Protein sequence: CASSVSSLSNQPQHF. Using reference TRBV2 and TRBJ1-5 for the parts outside the CDR3, the full variable domain is EPEVTQTPSHQVTQMGQEVILRCVPISNHLYFYWYRQILGQKVEFLVSFYNNEISEKSEIFDDQFSVERPDGSNFTLKIRSTKLEDSAMYFCASSVSSLSNQPQHFGDGTRLSIL.

This sequence joins TRBV7-6 and TRBJ1-2; possible D gene TRBD1, 6 bases. V lost 1 base to trimming and J lost 8 bases, with 20 bases between them. The germline V gene encodes CDR1 SGHVS and CDR2 FNYEAQ. The CDR3 totals 16 residues. CDR3 amino acids: CASSLVTGTKVSGYTF. The CDR3 nucleotides read TGTGCCAGCAGCTTAGTAACCGGGACAAAGGTCTCCGGCTACACCTTC.

This chain connects TRBV27 to TRBJ2-3; 8 bases line up with TRBD1. Trimming removed 5 bases from V and 8 bases from J; junction bases left unmatched: 12. The germline V gene has CDR1 MNHEY and CDR2 SMNVEV (reference sequence). The CDR3 consists of 15 residues. The CDR3 region is CASSPGQGWSGTQYF. The CDR3, as DNA: TGTGCCAGCAGTCCTGGACAGGGTTGGAGTGGTACGCAGTATTTT.

The chain couples TRBV27 to TRBJ2-3; D gene unclear. Trimming cost V 3 bases and J 8 bases, with 15 bases left between them. The CDR3 spans 14 residues. Germline values: CDR1 MNHEY, CDR2 SMNVEV (reference sequence). CDR3 sequence: CASSFGLTPVTQYF. The CDR3 coding sequence is TGTGCCAGCAGTTTTGGTCTGACTCCGGTTACGCAGTATTTT.

The chain combines TRBV4-1 with TRBJ1-3; tentative D call: TRBD1 (5 bases). V was pared by 3 bases and J by 2 bases, with 14 bases between. From germline, CDR1 is MGHRA and CDR2 YSYEKL. This CDR3 has 16 amino acids. The CDR3 is CASSHPTQGPGNTIYF. Written as DNA, the CDR3 is TGCGCCAGCAGCCACCCGACCCAGGGTCCTGGAAACACCATATATTTT.

This chain uses TRBV29-1 with TRBJ1-1; D not certain. Per the germline V gene, CDR1 is SQVTM and CDR2 is ANQGSEA. This CDR3 spans 16 amino acids. V was cut by 1 base and J by 11 bases, with 26 bases left in between. CDR3 DNA: TGCAGCGTTGAAGTAAACCATCGGAACAGAGGGAGGGCGGCTTTCTTT. Its translation: CSVEVNHRNRGRAAFF. Full variable domain (missing parts from reference TRBV29-1 and TRBJ1-1): SAVISQKPSRDICQRGTSLTIQCQVDSQVTMMFWYRQQPGQSLTLIATANQGSEATYESGFVIDKFPISRPNLTFSTLTVSNMSPEDSSIYLCSVEVNHRNRGRAAFFGQGTRLTVV.

The J gene is TRBJ2-3, the V gene TRBV5-4; D perhaps matches TRBD2 (6 bases). Trimming pared 6 bases from V and 1 base from J, leaving 9 bases between. CDR3 size: 13 residues. Germline assignment: CDR1 SGHNT and CDR2 YYREEE (reference sequence). The CDR3 is CASKRVGTDTQYF. The CDR3 DNA reads as TGTGCCAGCAAGCGGGTTGGCACAGATACGCAGTATTTT. The full variable domain, completed using reference TRBV5-4 and TRBJ2-3, is ETGVTQSPTHLIKTRGQQVTLRCSSQSGHNTVSWYQQALGQGPQFIFQYYREEENGRGNFPPRFSGLQFPNYSSELNVNALELDDSALYLCASKRVGTDTQYFGPGTRLTVL.

This chain joins TRBV19 and TRBJ1-5; D not resolved. V lost 1 base to trimming and J lost 1 base, with 11 bases between them. The germline gives CDR1 LNHDA, CDR2 SQIVND (reference sequence). The CDR3 loop spans 16 amino acids. In nucleotides, the CDR3 is TGTGCCAGTAGTATAGGGAGAGCAAGAAGCAATCAGCCCCAGCATTTT. As protein: CASSIGRARSNQPQHF.

This chain connects TRBV4-1 to TRBJ2-3, with a possible D match to TRBD1 (5 bases). The germline V gene has CDR1 MGHRA and CDR2 YSYEKL. V was cut by 1 base and J by 8 bases, with 22 bases left in between. The CDR3 consists of 17 residues. The CDR3 DNA is TGCGCCAGCAGCCAAGTTGGGGCAGGGTACGGTAGTAGTACGCAGTATTTT. As protein: CASSQVGAGYGSSTQYF.

CDR3: CASSIVGAGNTEAFF. The CDR3, as DNA: TGTGCCAGTAGTATAGTTGGGGCAGGGAACACTGAAGCTTTCTTT. The rearrangement uses TRBV19 and TRBJ1-1, with D maybe TRBD1 (5 bases). The V end was cut by 1 base, the J end by 1 base, with 10 bases between. The CDR3 is 15 amino acids. Germline V gene sequence: CDR1 LNHDA, CDR2 SQIVND (reference sequence).

This clone was seen a single time. The chain has TRBV19 and TRBJ2-1; TRBD1 might be the D (5 bases). This CDR3 contains 15 residues. Germline V CDR1 and CDR2: LNHDA, SQIVND (reference sequence). The germline V and J ends were trimmed by 1 base and 3 bases, with 10 bases remaining between them. Here the CDR3 DNA reads TGTGCCAGTAGTATAGGTCCAGGGATCTACAATGAGCAGTTCTTC. Its translation is CASSIGPGIYNEQFF.

CDR3 sequence: CASSPGTDRGTPGQYV. The DNA of the CDR3 is TGTGCCAGCTCACCAGGGACGGACAGGGGGACCCCCGGGCAGTACGTC. The rearrangement joins TRBV18 to TRBJ2-7, with 10 bases identical to TRBD1. With V trimmed by 2 bases and J by 9 bases, 13 bases remained unmatched. Germline values: CDR1 KGHSH, CDR2 LQKENI. This CDR3 has 16 residues.

The gene calls are TRBV28 and TRBJ1-6; 10 nucleotides align to TRBD1. Germline CDR1 and CDR2: MDHEN and SYDVKM. Trimming took 5 bases from V and 11 from J; bases not matched to a gene: 3. The CDR3 has 13 amino acids. CDR3 region: CASSAGQGPPLHF. The CDR3 coding sequence is TGTGCCAGCAGTGCGGGACAGGGGCCACCCCTCCACTTT. Filled out from reference TRBV28 and TRBJ1-6, the complete variable domain reads DVKVTQSSRYLVKRTGEKVFLECVQDMDHENMFWYRQDPGLGLRLIYFSYDVKMKEKGDIPEGYSVSREKKERFSLILESASTNQTSMYLCASSAGQGPPLHFGNGTRLTVT.

The genes are TRBV5-6 and TRBJ2-3; 8 bases are shared with TRBD1. V shed 0 bases, J shed 5 bases, and the junction held 5 bases outside the gene matches. Germline lookup yields CDR1 SGHDT and CDR2 YYEEEE. The CDR3 extends over 15 amino acids. CDR3 sequence: CASSLDRGLGDTQYF. CDR3 nucleotide sequence: TGTGCCAGCAGCTTGGACAGGGGGTTGGGAGATACGCAGTATTTT.

The rearrangement uses TRBV30 and TRBJ2-3; no firm D call. The CDR3 has 13 amino acids. From germline, CDR1 is GTSNPN and CDR2 SVGIG (reference sequence). V lost 3 bases and J 3 bases, leaving 10 bases between the germline ends. The CDR3 is CAWRSVETDTQYF. The CDR3 DNA follows: TGTGCCTGGAGAAGTGTGGAGACAGATACGCAGTATTTT.

The chain recombines TRBV6-1 with TRBJ2-1; TRBD2 agrees at 7 bases. This CDR3 is built from 13 residues. Germline values: CDR1 MNHNS, CDR2 SASEGT. Trimming removed 7 bases from V and 4 bases from J; junction bases left unmatched: 4. The CDR3 DNA sequence: TGTGCCAGCATTGGGGAGGGTTACAATGAGCAGTTCTTC. As protein: CASIGEGYNEQFF.

This sequence joins TRBV4-1 and TRBJ2-3; TRBD1 matches 9 bases. This CDR3 is built from 17 residues. V lost 5 bases to trimming and J lost 0 bases; unmatched junction nucleotides: 9. Looked up from germline, CDR1 is MGHRA and CDR2 is YSYEKL. This chain's CDR3 is CASSREGTGTSTDTQYF. The CDR3 coding sequence is TGCGCCAGCAGCAGAGAAGGGACAGGGACTAGCACAGATACGCAGTATTTT.

This chain joins TRBV10-1 and TRBJ1-2; unclear D gene. Germline V lookup: CDR1 WNHNN, CDR2 SYGVQD (reference sequence). This CDR3 has 13 amino acids. V lost 2 bases and J lost 0, with 4 bases in between. CDR3 region: CASSETANYGYTF. The CDR3 DNA reads as TGCGCCAGCAGTGAGACAGCTAACTATGGCTACACCTTC.

The rearrangement uses TRBV6-1 and TRBJ2-6; D remains unclear. CDR1 and CDR2 from the germline V gene are MNHNS and SASEGT. The CDR3 spans 12 residues. The V gene lost 8 bases and the J gene lost 1 base, with 3 bases spanning the gap. The CDR3 loop is CASSSGANVLTF. CDR3 coding DNA: TGTGCCAGCTCATCTGGGGCCAACGTCCTGACTTTC.

The gene calls are TRBV11-3 and TRBJ2-2; a possible D gene is TRBD1 (5 bases). CDR3 length: 16 residues. Germline CDR1 is SGHNT and CDR2 is YENEEA. Trimming stripped 5 bases from V and 2 bases from J, with 15 bases between. This CDR3 is CASSPRQGFNTGELFF. In DNA form, the CDR3 reads TGTGCCAGCAGCCCGAGGCAGGGTTTTAACACCGGGGAGCTGTTTTTT.

This chain connects TRBV28 to TRBJ1-5; 9 nucleotides match TRBD1. With 4 bases clipped from V and 4 bases from J, the junction kept 2 bases outside the gene matches. The length of the CDR3 is 14 residues. The V gene's germline CDR1 is MDHEN and CDR2 SYDVKM. The CDR3, as DNA: TGTGCCAGCAGTTCCGGGACAGGGAATCAGCCCCAGCATTTT. It specifies CASSSGTGNQPQHF.

The chain uses TRBV5-1 and TRBJ1-2; tentative D call: TRBD1 (5 bases). In germline, CDR1 is SGHRS, CDR2 YFSETQ. Trimming shortened V by 4 bases and J by 1 base, and 17 bases separated the two germline ends. This CDR3 is built from 16 residues. The CDR3 bases are TGCGCCAGCAGCCAGGCGCAGGGTGGGTTTAACTATGGCTACACCTTC. Its translation is CASSQAQGGFNYGYTF.

V and J are TRBV4-3 and TRBJ1-2, with a weak D call TRBD1 (6 bases). Germline CDR1 and CDR2: LGHNA and YSLEER. This CDR3 spans 17 amino acids. Deletions cut 0 bases from V and 2 bases from J, with 16 bases between. The CDR3 coding sequence is TGCGCCAGCAGCCAAGATTTCAGGGGCCAGGAGAACTATGGCTACACCTTC. Translating gives CASSQDFRGQENYGYTF.

The rearrangement joins TRBV30 to TRBJ1-2, with TRBD1 matching over 7 bases. CDR1 and CDR2 from the germline V gene are GTSNPN and SVGIG (reference sequence). J was trimmed by 7 bases and V by 2 bases; bases with no gene match: 4. The CDR3 loop spans 12 amino acids. The CDR3 DNA reads as TGTGCCTGGAGTCCGACAGGGACTGGCTACACCTTC. Translating it yields CAWSPTGTGYTF.